This T cell receptor beta chain comes out of a study of control samples from healthy donors and cancer patients. V lost 6 bases and J lost 5; bases outside the gene matches: 10. The CDR3 runs 15 residues. Germline values: CDR1 SNHLY, CDR2 FYNNEI. Method: immunoSEQ multiplex PCR; TCRdb's copy keeps in-frame clones and lacks some. This table holds 65,000 to 90,000 clones, over 75% found once. Sample: blood. This receptor was obtained from a man aged 45-60 years in good health. This sequence joins TRBV2 and TRBJ1-5; 7 nucleotides align to TRBD1. CDR3 protein: CASSGSGGRDQPQHF. CDR3 nucleotide sequence: TGTGCCAGCAGCGGATCAGGGGGAAGGGATCAGCCCCAGCATTTT.